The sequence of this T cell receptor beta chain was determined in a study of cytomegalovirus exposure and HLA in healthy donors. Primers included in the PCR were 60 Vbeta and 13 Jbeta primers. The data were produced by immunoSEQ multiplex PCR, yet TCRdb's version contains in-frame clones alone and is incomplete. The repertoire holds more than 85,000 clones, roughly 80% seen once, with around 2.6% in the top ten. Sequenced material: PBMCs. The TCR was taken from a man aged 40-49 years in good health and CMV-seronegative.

CDR3 sequence reads: CASSFDSYYEQYF. Written as DNA, the CDR3 is TGTGCCAGCAGCTTTGACAGTTACTACGAGCAGTACTTC. This sequence joins TRBV7-8 and TRBJ2-7; maybe TRBD1 (5 bases). CDR1 is SGHVS, CDR2 FQNEAQ, per germline. The CDR3 contains 13 residues. Trimming left V 3 bases short and J 3 bases short, with 9 bases between. Looking up the rest from reference TRBV7-8 and TRBJ2-7 gives the full variable domain: GAGVSQSPRYKVAKRGQDVALRCDPISGHVSLFWYQQALGQGPEFLTYFQNEAQLDKSGLPSDRFFAERPEGSVSTLKIQRTQQEDSAVYLCASSFDSYYEQYFGPGTRLTVT.